The 24 T cell receptor beta chains below were found in one sample sequenced in a study of T cells after yellow fever vaccination. From the 5' RACE reads, TCRdb called clonotypes with MiXCR, one entry per CDR3 protein. Here the sample spans 450,000 to 550,000 distinct CDR3 sequences, about a fifth being singletons. The specimen was PBMCs, collected roughly 20 days after the first yellow fever vaccination. The receptor source for this set is a man aged 18 to 35 who received the YFV17D yellow fever vaccine.

The chain joins TRBV5-4 to TRBJ2-1; TRBD2 matches at 10 bases. The CDR3 covers 13 residues. With V trimmed by 5 bases and J by 4 bases, 0 bases remained unmatched. Germline V gene data show CDR1 as SGHNT and CDR2 as YYREEE (reference sequence). Here the CDR3 DNA reads TGTGCCAGCAGAGCGGGGGGGTACAATGAGCAGTTCTTC. Amino acids: CASRAGGYNEQFF.

This clonotype was recorded at least ten times. This chain joins TRBV18 and TRBJ1-2; TRBD1 agrees at 7 bases. In germline, CDR1 is KGHSH, CDR2 LQKENI. The CDR3 runs 15 residues. Trimming removed 3 bases from V and 6 bases from J; junction bases left unmatched: 10. The CDR3 DNA is TGTGCCAGCTCACCCGGGACAGCCCCCGAGGATGGCTACACCTTC. The encoded protein is CASSPGTAPEDGYTF.

This clonotype appeared a few times. This rearrangement joins TRBV5-4 to TRBJ2-3; TRBD1 matches 11 bases. This CDR3 spans 16 amino acids. J was trimmed by 2 bases and V by 1 base; bases with no gene match: 3. Germline CDR1 SGHNT, CDR2 YYREEE (reference sequence). The CDR3 sequence: CASSLWDRGITDTQYF. The CDR3, as DNA: TGTGCCAGCAGCTTGTGGGACAGGGGGATCACAGATACGCAGTATTTT. Supplemented by reference TRBV5-4 and TRBJ2-3, the full variable domain reads ETGVTQSPTHLIKTRGQQVTLRCSSQSGHNTVSWYQQALGQGPQFIFQYYREEENGRGNFPPRFSGLQFPNYSSELNVNALELDDSALYLCASSLWDRGITDTQYFGPGTRLTVL.

The chain joins TRBV11-2 to TRBJ2-3, with 8 bases lining up with TRBD2. CDR1 and CDR2 (germline): SGHAT, FQNNGV. The CDR3 has 19 residues. The V and J ends lost 0 bases and 5 bases, in that order; junction bases with no gene match: 16. The DNA for the CDR3 is TGTGCCAGCAGCTTAGAGTCTGGCAGGGCGGGGGGTTGGATAGATACGCAGTATTTT. Translating it yields CASSLESGRAGGWIDTQYF.

A remark on this clonotype: The junction departs from the called germline gene at one end, perhaps through a read error. The rearrangement joins TRBV29-1 to TRBJ1-2; TRBD1 is a possible D gene (6 bases). This CDR3 spans 15 amino acids. CDR1 SQVTM and CDR2 ANQGSEA come from the germline V gene. CDR3: CSIEDVGQSDYGYTF. In DNA, the CDR3 is TGCAGCATTGAAGACGTAGGACAGTCCGACTATGGCTACACCTTC.

The CDR3 DNA reads TGTGCCAGCAGCTTAATGGGGGGGCGAGAAGATACGCAGTATTTT. It codes for CASSLMGGREDTQYF. This chain connects TRBV7-3 to TRBJ2-3; tentatively, D is TRBD2 (7 bases). Germline-derived CDR1 and CDR2 are SGHTA and FQGTGA. The V gene lost 1 base and the J gene lost 5 bases, with 13 bases spanning the gap. This CDR3 comprises 15 residues.

This clonotype was seen repeatedly, ten times or more. As DNA, the CDR3 is TGTGCCAGCAGTTACCCGGACGACCTGGGCGGCTACACCTTC. Encoded protein: CASSYPDDLGGYTF. This rearrangement joins TRBV6-5 to TRBJ1-2, with D unresolved. The V gene's germline CDR1 is MNHEY and CDR2 SVGAGI. Trimming stripped 2 bases from V and 8 bases from J, with 15 bases between. CDR3 length: 14 amino acids.

This clonotype appeared a few times. The V and J genes are TRBV11-2 and TRBJ2-3; D remains unclear. The CDR3 extends over 13 amino acids. Germline V gives CDR1 SGHAT, CDR2 FQNNGV. V dropped 2 bases and J dropped 2 bases, with 5 bases sitting between them. The CDR3 loop is CASSLRDTDTQYF. For the CDR3, the DNA is TGTGCCAGCAGCTTAAGGGACACAGATACGCAGTATTTT.

This clonotype was observed a few times. The rearrangement joins TRBV18 to TRBJ2-7; 12 nucleotides match TRBD2. Germline trimming cut 0 bases from V and 3 bases from J; bases unmatched to any gene: 0. The CDR3 extends over 15 amino acids. The germline V gene has CDR1 KGHSH and CDR2 LQKENI. The CDR3 loop is CASSPPTSGGYEQYF. Here the CDR3 DNA reads TGTGCCAGCTCACCACCGACTAGCGGGGGCTACGAGCAGTACTTC.

This clonotype was counted only a few times. The rearrangement links TRBV4-2 to TRBJ2-3, with 11 bases aligning to TRBD2. Trimming took 0 bases from V and 7 from J; bases not matched to a gene: 12. CDR3 size: 18 residues. From germline, CDR1 is LGHNA and CDR2 YNFKEQ. This CDR3 is CASSQDEVSSGGWNTQYF. In DNA form, the CDR3 reads TGTGCCAGCAGCCAAGATGAGGTGTCTAGCGGGGGGTGGAATACGCAGTATTTT.

The genes are TRBV4-3 and TRBJ1-2; TRBD1 might be the D (5 bases). Per germline, CDR1 LGHNA and CDR2 YSLEER. V lost 0 bases and J 5 bases, leaving 19 bases between the germline ends. This CDR3 contains 17 residues. The chain's CDR3 is CASSQEVGALEGYGYTF. The CDR3 DNA reads TGCGCCAGCAGCCAAGAAGTCGGGGCCCTGGAGGGGTATGGCTACACCTTC.

This clonotype was seen a handful of times. The chain carries TRBV7-9 and TRBJ1-5, with D possibly being TRBD1 (6 bases). The length of the CDR3 is 16 residues. Germline assignment: CDR1 SEHNR and CDR2 FQNEAQ (reference sequence). V was trimmed by 5 bases and J by 2 bases, leaving 16 bases between them. The CDR3 coding sequence is TGTGCCAGCAGCCTCTGGACAGCTCTGGGCAATCAGCCCCAGCATTTT. It yields the protein CASSLWTALGNQPQHF. The whole variable domain, remainder taken from reference TRBV7-9 and TRBJ1-5, is DTGVSQNPRHKITKRGQNVTFRCDPISEHNRLYWYRQTLGQGPEFLTYFQNEAQLEKSRLLSDRFSAERPKGSFSTLEIQRTEQGDSAMYLCASSLWTALGNQPQHFGDGTRLSIL.

The chain employs TRBV5-4 and TRBJ2-5; D tentatively reads TRBD1 or TRBD2 (5 bases each). The ends were cut back, 7 bases at V and 2 bases at J, with 12 bases in the middle. The germline V gene encodes CDR1 SGHNT and CDR2 YYREEE (reference sequence). This CDR3 is built from 13 residues. CDR3 protein: CASGLWGQETQYF. The CDR3 bases are TGTGCCAGCGGTCTCTGGGGGCAAGAGACCCAGTACTTC.

The rearrangement uses TRBV20-1 and TRBJ2-2; D not certain. Deletions cut 2 bases from V and 0 bases from J, with 7 bases between. Germline V gene sequence: CDR1 DFQATT, CDR2 SNEGSKA (reference sequence). CDR3 length: 14 amino acids. The CDR3 protein is CSARQQPNTGELFF. The CDR3 DNA sequence: TGCAGTGCTAGACAGCAGCCGAACACCGGGGAGCTGTTTTTT.

This clonotype was seen a handful of times. The chain combines TRBV6-9 with TRBJ2-6; 8 nucleotides match TRBD1. After removal of 10 bases from V and 4 bases from J, the junction contained 12 bases not matched to a gene. Germline values: CDR1 MNHGY, CDR2 SVAAGI. This CDR3 is built from 16 residues. The CDR3 region is CAIDRGSQGGANVLTF. The CDR3 coding sequence is TGTGCCATCGACAGGGGTAGTCAAGGCGGGGCCAACGTCCTGACTTTC.

The chain carries TRBV5-1 and TRBJ2-3, with a tentative D call TRBD1 (7 bases). The germline CDR1 and CDR2 sequences are SGHRS and YFSETQ. This CDR3 is built from 15 residues. V lost 5 bases and J 4 bases, leaving 17 bases between the germline ends. CDR3 amino acids: CASRGGPRGPDTQYF. CDR3 coding DNA: TGCGCCAGCAGGGGGGGCCCTAGGGGGCCAGATACGCAGTATTTT.

This clonotype was seen a few times. The rearrangement links TRBV29-1 to TRBJ2-5; TRBD2 matches at 12 bases. The trim removed 2 bases at V and 4 bases at J, leaving 5 bases unmatched. Germline assignment: CDR1 SQVTM and CDR2 ANQGSEA. The CDR3 loop spans 15 amino acids. DNA for the CDR3: TGCAGCGTTGAACTAGCGGGGGGGCCCCGAGAGACCCAGTACTTC. Its protein is CSVELAGGPRETQYF.

This clonotype was detected a few times. The rearrangement uses TRBV7-2 and TRBJ1-2; D not certain. CDR3 length: 13 amino acids. V gave up 1 base and J gave up 6 bases, with 9 bases separating them. Per germline, CDR1 SGHTA and CDR2 FQGNSA. CDR3 sequence: CASSLDWADGYTF. The CDR3 DNA reads as TGTGCCAGCAGCTTAGATTGGGCAGATGGCTACACCTTC.

The CDR3 DNA sequence: TGTGCCAGCAGCCTAGGAGTAAGGTCTGGAAACACCATATATTTT. Protein sequence: CASSLGVRSGNTIYF. The J gene is TRBJ1-3, the V gene TRBV9; D unresolved. V was clipped by 4 bases and J by 1 base, with 12 bases between them. The length of the CDR3 is 15 residues. CDR1 and CDR2 (germline): SGDLS, YYNGEE.

The chain has TRBV4-2 and TRBJ1-2; no clear D. Looked up from germline, CDR1 is LGHNA and CDR2 is YNFKEQ. The CDR3 has 14 residues. Trimming took off 8 bases at V and 6 bases at J, with 19 bases between the two ends. The CDR3 DNA sequence: TGTGCCAGCGGACTCGTTAGAAGAGGAAATGGCTACACCTTC. Its protein product is CASGLVRRGNGYTF.

This CDR3 is CASSYRPTAAGGRTDTQYF. The CDR3 bases are TGTGCCAGCAGTTACCGCCCGACGGCAGCGGGGGGCCGCACAGATACGCAGTATTTT. The J gene is TRBJ2-3, the V gene TRBV6-2 or TRBV6-3; TRBD2 agrees at 9 bases. Germline CDR1 is MNHEY and CDR2 is SVGEGT. This CDR3 contains 19 residues. Unmatched junction bases numbered 13, after V lost 2 bases and J lost 1 base.

This clonotype was seen at least ten times. J is TRBJ2-5 and V is TRBV5-1; D is unclear. Trimming pared 1 base from V and 2 bases from J, leaving 6 bases between. The CDR3 loop spans 13 amino acids. Germline CDR1 is SGHRS and CDR2 is YFSETQ. CDR3 DNA sequence: TGCGCCAGCAGCTTGTCGGCACAAGAGACCCAGTACTTC. It translates to CASSLSAQETQYF.

In regard to this clonotype: The junction shows a germline mismatch at one end, possibly a read error. The chain combines TRBV5-4 with TRBJ1-6, with D possibly being TRBD1 (5 bases). The CDR3 contains 13 residues. Germline loops: CDR1 SGHNT, CDR2 YYREEE (reference sequence). This CDR3 reads CASSLGAGSPLHF. The CDR3 coding sequence is TGTGCCAGCAGCTTGGGGGCAGGGTCACCTCTCCACTTT.

This clonotype was detected a few times. The V call is TRBV6-5, the J call TRBJ2-5; possibly TRBD1 for D (7 bases). CDR3 size: 17 residues. V gave up 0 bases and J gave up 5 bases, with 19 bases separating them. In germline, CDR1 is MNHEY, CDR2 SVGAGI. CDR3 in DNA: TGTGCCAGCAGTTACTCGACTAAGGAGGGGGCATCGGAGACCCAGTACTTC. Translation gives CASSYSTKEGASETQYF.